This T cell receptor (beta chain) was obtained from a study of CD8 T cells in Susac syndrome. Study-wide results and limits: The study recognized that its TCR sequencing and HLA analysis covered a relatively small number of individuals.

The RNA input was roughly 0.45 to 1 ug, and it was reverse transcribed with random hexamers. The immunoSEQ assay covered 54 Vbeta and 13 Jbeta segments for CDR3. TCRdb independently ran MiXCR on the immunoSEQ multiplex PCR reads; one entry per CDR3 protein. Among some 180,000 distinct CDR3 sequences listed, approximately 95% were seen once. In regard to this clonotype: Antigen specificity is unknown.

From blood CD8+ and CD4+ T cells, TCR beta sequences were generated. Negative isolation yielded CD8+ and CD4+ T cells; FACS enriched TEMRA cells. Germline V gene lookup returns CDR1 SGHNT and CDR2 YYREEE (reference sequence). Losses at the gene ends were 1 base for V and 6 bases for J; bases not matched to a gene: 3. The CDR3 length is 15 residues. V usage is TRBV5-4 and J usage is TRBJ2-1, with TRBD1 identical over 11 bases. The sample consisted of CD4+ T cells from PBMCs. The sequence came from a human donor in good health. CDR3 protein: CASSLHGQGANEQFF. In DNA form, the CDR3 reads TGTGCCAGCAGCTTGCACGGACAGGGGGCCAATGAGCAGTTCTTC. The full variable domain, with the rest looked up from reference TRBV5-4 and TRBJ2-1, is ETGVTQSPTHLIKTRGQQVTLRCSSQSGHNTVSWYQQALGQGPQFIFQYYREEENGRGNFPPRFSGLQFPNYSSELNVNALELDDSALYLCASSLHGQGANEQFFGPGTRLTVL.